The T cell receptor (beta chain) described here comes from a study of T cells after posttransplantation cyclophosphamide (dated by TCRdb to about 2016). With regard to the full study: T cell repertoire reconstitution was tracked by TRB sequencing after myeloablative bone marrow transplantation in which posttransplantation cyclophosphamide was used as GVHD prophylaxis. Blood from all 30 or so PTCy patients with 1-year posttransplant specimens was subjected to TRB sequencing. Samples from about 33 PTCy-treated patients and about 17 related bone marrow donors of those patients were subjected to antigen receptor sequencing. Public TRB sequences were queried against a database of over 3,000 sequences associated with responses to pathogens, tumor antigens, self-antigens and alloantigens. TRA and TRB clonality were tightly correlated in several samples, so subsequent TCR analyses focused on TRB only. In 3 patients, TRB sequencing was also performed on up to about 3 more blood samples taken 2 to 5.2 years after transplant, and in several patients, pretransplant blood was also TRB-sequenced.

In this sample, this clone turned up many times. Its antigen is still unknown. Base qualities were left out, and no much larger clone turns up one base away. Genomic DNA was used for TRB sequencing, which was performed with the immunoSEQ assay at survey resolution or with the hsTCRB kit. Per the authors' processing: The immunoSEQ software handled initial read processing, and the LymphoSeq R package was used for repertoire analyses. Clonality was computed as 1 minus normalized Shannon entropy, and a Gini coefficient was also calculated for each TRB dataset. To infer phenotypes in unsorted samples, TRB sequences from sorted subsets of the recipient or donor were mapped onto the unsorted samples of the same recipient. Drawn from immuneACCESS, this table holds only the in-frame rearrangements with V and J called that TCRdb kept. Clones are partly lost; checked studies trace under half to an unresolved V gene and leave the rest unexplained. V, J and clone size are those of that table, while D and trimming were read from the DNA. There are under 45,000 clones in this sample, and none of them is a singleton. The leading ten clones occupy approximately 6.3% of the sample.

Peripheral blood samples were provided by related bone marrow donors on the day of marrow donation. Peripheral blood and bone marrow mononuclear cells were isolated by Ficoll-Hypaque density centrifugation and were cryopreserved. Overall results and qualifications from the work: The TRB repertoires of T cells infiltrating skin or GI tract showed only limited overlap with the TRB repertoires of T cells in blood. Donor-recipient similarity was low at 1-2 months but rose over the first year, and later blood repertoires were often dominated by donor CD8+ memory clones. Across fewer than 55 patients, TRB clonality was highly associated with recipient CMV seropositivity and CMV reactivation, and PTCy diversity was similar to diversity in CNI/methotrexate controls.

This receptor was taken from a man younger than 40 in good health and a related stem cell transplant donor. Sequencing input: PBMCs.

The encoded CDR3 is CASSLDYGTGELFF. The nucleotide sequence is TGCGCCAGCAGCCTGGACTATGGGACCGGGGAGCTGTTTTTT. The chain employs TRBV10-1 and TRBJ2-2; TRBD2 is a weak D gene call, 6 bases matching. The germline V gene encodes CDR1 WNHNN and CDR2 SYGVQD (reference sequence). Deletion took 6 bases off V and 5 bases off J, with a span of 13 bases between the germline ends. From its cysteine to its phenylalanine, the CDR3 spans 14 amino acids. The sequence is cut down to CDR3 DNA, 42 bases in frame from base 1.